This TCR beta chain was recorded in a study of cytomegalovirus exposure and HLA in healthy donors. Whole-study results and caveats: One variant, a missense change in DCLRE1C, was linked in a later analysis to TCR beta V- and J-gene trimming. By a later analysis, the bulk of CMV-associated TCR beta chains appeared HLA-restricted.

The ends were cut back, 0 bases at V and 0 bases at J, with 5 bases in the middle. Germline V gives CDR1 MNHEY, CDR2 SVGAGI. This CDR3 is 14 amino acids long. The PCR employed 60 Vbeta primers together with 13 Jbeta primers. Using immunoSEQ multiplex PCR, the repertoire was profiled, and TCRdb retains in-frame clones only, with some absent. The repertoire holds roughly 250,000 clones, with approximately 80% as singletons. In regard to this clone: Antigen: not known.

While unrecorded immune exposures were likely, the donors were nominally healthy when sampled. The receptor was derived from a girl aged 2-15 years in good health and CMV-seronegative. V gene TRBV6-5 combines with J gene TRBJ1-1; D not resolved. Material for sequencing was PBMCs. CDR3 loop: CASSYSRMNTEAFF. CDR3 bases: TGTGCCAGCAGTTACTCGCGTATGAACACTGAAGCTTTCTTT.